Sequencing of this TCR beta chain was carried out in a study of Ad26.COV2.S vaccination and SARS-CoV-2 variants. The assay was immunoSEQ multiplex PCR, and TCRdb's table has in-frame clones only and misses some. The sample lists some 350,000 clones, about 90% occurring once. As for treatment: 15 to 20 received Ad26.COV2.S at low or high dose, single or two shots; five or six received placebo; per-sample allocation not given. Sampling happened 63 days after the first vaccine or placebo injection. V lost 3 bases, J lost 2 bases, and 10 bases lay in between. Germline loops: CDR1 MGHRA, CDR2 YSYEKL. This CDR3 is built from 14 residues.

The sample was peripheral blood, taken in a trial of Ad26.COV2.S vaccine versus placebo. The TCR comes from a person between 18 and 59 years old who received the Ad26.COV2.S COVID-19 vaccine or a placebo. The chain is built from TRBV4-1 and TRBJ1-1, with a possible D match to TRBD1 (5 bases). The CDR3 loop is CASSHQGSNTEAFF. The CDR3 DNA sequence: TGCGCCAGCAGCCACCAGGGCAGCAACACTGAAGCTTTCTTT.